This TCR beta chain comes out of a study of blood T cell repertoires in COVID-19. Study as a whole: Samples came from the United States, Italy and Spain, spanning acute and convalescent COVID-19. The cDNA or gDNA used as material had been derived from T cells, B-cell-depleted T cells, or PBMCs.

CDR3 length: 16 amino acids. The germline V gene has CDR1 LNHDA and CDR2 SQIVND (reference sequence). Unmatched junction bases numbered 12, after V lost 6 bases and J lost 3 bases. Original handling: Quantification of nucleated cells was approximated via reference gene primer amplification. This table comes from immunoSEQ multiplex PCR, and its TCRdb copy is limited to in-frame clones, with some not included. V, J and clone size reflect that table, while D and trimming were determined from the DNA. The sample includes roughly 12,000 clones, approximately 88% of them seen just once. The sample consisted of peripheral blood. The chain employs TRBV19 and TRBJ2-7; 9 bases are shared with TRBD1. The clonotype was recovered from an older woman with active COVID-19. DNA for the CDR3: TGTGCCAGTAGAGGATATGGGACAGGGACCTACTACGAGCAGTACGTC. This codes for CASRGYGTGTYYEQYV.